Detailed here is one T cell receptor beta chain. Seattle-derived patients entered the study during active infection and were followed longitudinally. V lost 2 bases and J lost 5, with 19 bases in between. The CDR3 length is 16 residues. CDR1 is SGDLS, CDR2 YYNGEE, per germline. This sample is drawn from a study of blood T cell repertoires in COVID-19. About the research overall: Sites across the United States, Italy and Spain contributed samples from acute and convalescent COVID-19. T cells, B-cell-depleted T cells, or PBMCs supplied cDNA or gDNA.

How the authors handled the data: Amplifying reference gene primers gave estimates of nucleated cell counts. Libraries were prepared by immunoSEQ multiplex PCR; TCRdb keeps only in-frame clonotypes and omits some of them. The D gene and trimming were derived from the DNA, and the V and J assignments and clone size from that table. The sample has some 200,000 clones, roughly 92% seen once. Sequencing input: peripheral blood. This sequence was found in a man aged 30 to 39 with COVID-19, enrolled during active disease. V gene TRBV9 combines with J gene TRBJ1-2; D might be TRBD1 (6 bases). The DNA of the CDR3 is TGTGCCAGCAGCGTCAGACAGGACCGGTTCGAATATGGCTACACCTTC. Its protein is CASSVRQDRFEYGYTF.